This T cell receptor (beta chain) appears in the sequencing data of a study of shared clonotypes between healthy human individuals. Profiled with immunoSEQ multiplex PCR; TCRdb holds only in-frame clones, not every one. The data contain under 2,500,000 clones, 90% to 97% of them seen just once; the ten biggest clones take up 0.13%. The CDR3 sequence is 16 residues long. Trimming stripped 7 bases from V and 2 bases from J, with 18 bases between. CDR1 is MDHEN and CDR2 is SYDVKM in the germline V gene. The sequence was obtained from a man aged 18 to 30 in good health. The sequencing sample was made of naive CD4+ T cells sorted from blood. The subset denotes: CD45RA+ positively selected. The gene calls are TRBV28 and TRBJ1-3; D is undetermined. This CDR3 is CASTQLEGGTGNTIYF. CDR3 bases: TGTGCCAGCACCCAGCTCGAGGGCGGAACTGGAAACACCATATATTTT.